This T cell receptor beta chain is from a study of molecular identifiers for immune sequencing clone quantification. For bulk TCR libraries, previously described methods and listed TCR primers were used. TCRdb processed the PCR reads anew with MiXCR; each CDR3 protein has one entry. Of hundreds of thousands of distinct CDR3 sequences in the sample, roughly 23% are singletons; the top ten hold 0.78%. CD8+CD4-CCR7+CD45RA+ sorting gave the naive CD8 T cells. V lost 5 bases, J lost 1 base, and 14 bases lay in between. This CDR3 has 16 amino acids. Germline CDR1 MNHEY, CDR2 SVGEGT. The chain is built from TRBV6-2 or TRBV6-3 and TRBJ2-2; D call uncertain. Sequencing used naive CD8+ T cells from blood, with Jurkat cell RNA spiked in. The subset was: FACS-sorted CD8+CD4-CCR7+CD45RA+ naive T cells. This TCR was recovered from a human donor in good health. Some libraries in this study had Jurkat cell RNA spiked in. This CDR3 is CASSRAAAQNTGELFF. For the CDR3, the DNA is TGTGCCAGCAGTAGGGCAGCTGCACAGAACACCGGGGAGCTGTTTTTT.